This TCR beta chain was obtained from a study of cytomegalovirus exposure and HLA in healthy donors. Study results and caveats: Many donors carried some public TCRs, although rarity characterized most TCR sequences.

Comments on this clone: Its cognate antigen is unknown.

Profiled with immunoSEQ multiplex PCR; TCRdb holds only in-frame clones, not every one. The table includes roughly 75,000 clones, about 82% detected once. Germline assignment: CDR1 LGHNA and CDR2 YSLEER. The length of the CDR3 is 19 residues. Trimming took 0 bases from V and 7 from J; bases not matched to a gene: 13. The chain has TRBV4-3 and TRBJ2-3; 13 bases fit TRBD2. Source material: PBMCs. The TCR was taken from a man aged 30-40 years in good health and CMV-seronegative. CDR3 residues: CASSQDAPGTSGGAYTQYF. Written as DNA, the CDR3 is TGCGCCAGCAGCCAAGATGCCCCAGGTACTAGCGGGGGGGCCTATACGCAGTATTTT.